This entry describes one T cell receptor (beta chain). The antigen is not known. This sample stems from a study of cytomegalovirus exposure and HLA in healthy donors. Study summary: Earlier results showed 90 million to 130 million unique TCR beta sequences derived from approximately 170 million T cells.

The study's findings and limits: The authors later linked a missense DCLRE1C variant to TCR beta V- and J-gene trimming.

V lost 8 bases and J lost 8; bases outside the gene matches: 6. Germline CDR1 is MNHNY and CDR2 is SVGAGI (reference sequence). The CDR3 loop spans 13 amino acids. 60 Vbeta and 13 Jbeta primers were used in PCR. TCRdb's table, derived via immunoSEQ multiplex PCR, lists solely in-frame clones and lacks some. The sample records 150,000 or so clones, 75% being singletons. Specimen: PBMCs. J is TRBJ2-1 and V is TRBV6-6, with 10 bases that match TRBD2. The sequence came from a man in his late teens or twenties in good health and CMV-seropositive. Here the CDR3 DNA reads TGTGCCAGCTGGGCTAGCGGGAGCGATGAGCAGTTCTTC. It translates to CASWASGSDEQFF.